The source of this TCR beta chain is a study of shared clonotypes between healthy human individuals. Naive CD8 cells lacked CD45RO and underwent positive selection for CCR7, leaving out terminally differentiated effector memory CD45RA+ cells. CDR3 length: 15 amino acids. Germline CDR1 MNHEY, CDR2 SMNVEV (reference sequence). Germline trimming cut 5 bases from V and 1 base from J; bases unmatched to any gene: 3. General study points: Clonotypes that were shared across four donors made up around 5% of naive CD4 clonotypes. An effect of sequencing depth on clonotype sharing among donors was expected. A reduction in generation probabilities was seen for non-shared clonotypes relative to those shared by all four donors.

In the case of this clone: What it recognizes is unknown. The sample carries other DNA sequences with the same CDR3.

Measured with immunoSEQ multiplex PCR; TCRdb has only the in-frame clones, and not every one. The table includes roughly 2,000,000 clones, about 95% detected once. The rearrangement links TRBV27 to TRBJ2-3, with TRBD2 matching 10 bases. What was sequenced was naive CD8+ T cells sorted from blood. The TCR sequence derives from a man younger than 35 in good health. The DNA for the CDR3 is TGTGCCAGCAGTCCCCTAGCGGGGGGCACAGATACGCAGTATTTT. Translating it yields CASSPLAGGTDTQYF.